This T cell receptor (beta chain) was recorded in a study of breast tumors, draining lymph nodes, adjacent tissues. Samples came from axillary lymph nodes draining the breast cancer. This clonotype was seen at least ten times. Antigen specificity is unknown. TCRdb redid the calling of the multiplex PCR reads with MiXCR, one entry per CDR3 protein. This table has approximately 190,000 distinct CDR3 sequences, roughly 29% appearing once. With 1 base removed from V and 2 bases from J, the gap between germline ends came to 5 bases. Germline CDR1 LGHNA, CDR2 YSLEER. The CDR3 loop spans 14 amino acids. General study findings and limits: That most tumor T cells come from lymph nodes remained unproven. Tumor and nontumor repertoires were significantly more similar in luminal-like than in basal-like breast cancer.

This sequence was found in a female donor with breast cancer. Some clones in this sample may be carry-over from other donors' samples. Material for sequencing was axillary lymph node tissue. The V and J genes are TRBV4-3 and TRBJ2-2, with D unclear. CDR3: CASSQGPNTGELFF. The CDR3, as DNA: TGCGCCAGCAGCCAAGGACCAAACACCGGGGAGCTGTTTTTT.